Listed here is a single T cell receptor beta chain. Its antigen is currently unknown. This sample is part of a study of OX40 agonist ivuxolimab in advanced cancers. Study as a whole: The drug used for patients, ivuxolimab, was an agonistic anti-OX40 (CD134) antibody.

Whole-study findings and limits: Among the lowest peripheral clonal expansion occurred in 0.1-3.0 mg/kg partial responders. Certain nonresponders likewise exhibited a low normalized T-cell clonal expansion.

The method was immunoSEQ multiplex PCR; TCRdb's version includes in-frame clones alone and lacks a portion of them. The sample lists more than 15,000 clones, around four fifths seen once, with more than 25% in the top ten. Germline CDR1 reads SGHAT; CDR2 reads FQNNGV. This CDR3 spans 13 amino acids. The germline V and J ends were trimmed by 6 bases and 3 bases, with 8 bases remaining between them. This sample comprised CD4+ or CD8+ T cells sorted from blood, obtained in a trial of the OX40 agonist ivuxolimab. The sequence was obtained from an adult with an advanced solid tumor such as melanoma, head and neck, liver or kidney cancer. The rearrangement links TRBV11-2 to TRBJ2-2, with unresolved D. The CDR3 sequence: CASSPEYTGELFF. CDR3 sequence (DNA): TGTGCCAGCAGTCCAGAGTACACCGGGGAGCTGTTTTTT.